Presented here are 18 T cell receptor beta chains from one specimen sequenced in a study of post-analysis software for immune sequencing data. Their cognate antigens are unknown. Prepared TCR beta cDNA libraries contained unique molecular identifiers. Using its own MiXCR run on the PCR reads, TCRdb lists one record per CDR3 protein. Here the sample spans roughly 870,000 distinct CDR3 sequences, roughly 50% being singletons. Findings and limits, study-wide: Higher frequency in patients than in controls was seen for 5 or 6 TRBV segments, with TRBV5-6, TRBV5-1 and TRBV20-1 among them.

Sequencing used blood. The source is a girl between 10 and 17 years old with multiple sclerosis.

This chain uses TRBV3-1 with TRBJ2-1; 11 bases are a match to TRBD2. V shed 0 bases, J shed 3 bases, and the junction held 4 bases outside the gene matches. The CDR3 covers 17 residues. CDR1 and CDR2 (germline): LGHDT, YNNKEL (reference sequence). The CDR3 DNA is TGTGCCAGCAGCCAAGATATAGCGGGAGGGGGCTACAATGAGCAGTTCTTC. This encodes CASSQDIAGGGYNEQFF.

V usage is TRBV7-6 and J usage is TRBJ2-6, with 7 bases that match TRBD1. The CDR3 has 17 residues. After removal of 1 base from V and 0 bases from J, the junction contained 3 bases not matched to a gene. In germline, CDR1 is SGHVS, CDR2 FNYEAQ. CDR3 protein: CASSLEGQNSGANVLTF. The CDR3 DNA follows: TGTGCCAGCAGCTTAGAGGGACAGAACTCTGGGGCCAACGTCCTGACTTTC.

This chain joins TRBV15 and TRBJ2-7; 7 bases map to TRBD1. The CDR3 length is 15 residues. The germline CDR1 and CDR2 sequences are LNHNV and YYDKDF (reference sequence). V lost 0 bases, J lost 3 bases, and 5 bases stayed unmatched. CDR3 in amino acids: CATSRDRGRVYEQYF. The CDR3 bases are TGTGCCACCAGCAGAGATAGGGGGCGAGTCTACGAGCAGTACTTC.

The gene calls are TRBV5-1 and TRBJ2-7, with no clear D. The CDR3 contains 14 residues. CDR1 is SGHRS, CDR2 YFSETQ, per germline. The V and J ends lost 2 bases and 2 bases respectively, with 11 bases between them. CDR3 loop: CASSFQSRPYEQYF. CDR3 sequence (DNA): TGCGCCAGCAGCTTCCAGTCTCGCCCCTACGAGCAGTACTTC.

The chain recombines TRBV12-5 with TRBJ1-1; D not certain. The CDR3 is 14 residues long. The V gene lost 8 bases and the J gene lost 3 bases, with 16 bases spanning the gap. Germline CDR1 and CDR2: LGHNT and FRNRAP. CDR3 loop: CASSHLNWDTEAFF. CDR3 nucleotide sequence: TGTGCTAGTAGTCATCTTAATTGGGACACTGAAGCTTTCTTT. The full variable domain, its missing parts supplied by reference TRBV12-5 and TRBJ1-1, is DARVTQTPRHKVTEMGQEVTMRCQPILGHNTVFWYRQTMMQGLELLAYFRNRAPLDDSGMPKDRFSAEMPDATLATLKIQPSEPRDSAVYFCASSHLNWDTEAFFGQGTRLTVV.

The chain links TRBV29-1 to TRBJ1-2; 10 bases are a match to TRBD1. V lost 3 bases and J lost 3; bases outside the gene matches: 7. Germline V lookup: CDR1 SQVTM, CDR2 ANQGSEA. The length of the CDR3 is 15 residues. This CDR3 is CSVEGQGPSDYGYTF. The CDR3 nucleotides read TGCAGCGTTGAGGGACAGGGGCCCTCTGACTATGGCTACACCTTC.

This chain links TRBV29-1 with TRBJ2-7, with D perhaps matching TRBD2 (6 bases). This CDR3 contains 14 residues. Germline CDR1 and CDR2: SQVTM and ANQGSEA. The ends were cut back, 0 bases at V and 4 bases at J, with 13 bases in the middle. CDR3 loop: CSVEDPSSVYEQYF. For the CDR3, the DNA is TGCAGCGTTGAAGATCCTTCTAGCGTGTACGAGCAGTACTTC.

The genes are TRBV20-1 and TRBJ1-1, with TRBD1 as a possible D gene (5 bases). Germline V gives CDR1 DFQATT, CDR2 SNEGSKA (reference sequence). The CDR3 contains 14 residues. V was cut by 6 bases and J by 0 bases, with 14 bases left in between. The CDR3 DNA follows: TGCAGTGCCCGCCGGGGGTCCATGAACACTGAAGCTTTCTTT. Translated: CSARRGSMNTEAFF.

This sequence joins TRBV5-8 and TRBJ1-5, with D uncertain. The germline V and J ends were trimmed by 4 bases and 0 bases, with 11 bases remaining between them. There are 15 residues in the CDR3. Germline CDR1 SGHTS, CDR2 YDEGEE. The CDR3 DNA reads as TGTGCCAGCAGCCCGGACCCATATAGCAATCAGCCCCAGCATTTT. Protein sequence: CASSPDPYSNQPQHF.

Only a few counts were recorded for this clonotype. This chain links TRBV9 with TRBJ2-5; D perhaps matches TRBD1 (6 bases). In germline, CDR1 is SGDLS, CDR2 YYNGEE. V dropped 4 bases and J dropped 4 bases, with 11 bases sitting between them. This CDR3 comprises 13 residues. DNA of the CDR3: TGTGCCAGCAGCCCGGGCAGGGGAGAGACCCAGTACTTC. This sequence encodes CASSPGRGETQYF.

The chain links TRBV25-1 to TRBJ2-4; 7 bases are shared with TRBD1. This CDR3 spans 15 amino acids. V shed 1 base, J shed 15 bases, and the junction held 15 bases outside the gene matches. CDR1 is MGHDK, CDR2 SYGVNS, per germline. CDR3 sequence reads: CASSEWDRHPETRYF. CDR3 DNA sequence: TGTGCCAGCAGTGAATGGGACAGACACCCGGAGACCCGGTACTTC.

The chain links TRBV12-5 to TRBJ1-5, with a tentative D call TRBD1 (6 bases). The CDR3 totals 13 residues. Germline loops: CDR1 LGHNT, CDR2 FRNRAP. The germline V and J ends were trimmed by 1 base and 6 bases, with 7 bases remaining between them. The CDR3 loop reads CASGLEGGQPQHF. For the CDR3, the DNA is TGTGCTAGTGGTTTGGAAGGGGGTCAGCCCCAGCATTTT.

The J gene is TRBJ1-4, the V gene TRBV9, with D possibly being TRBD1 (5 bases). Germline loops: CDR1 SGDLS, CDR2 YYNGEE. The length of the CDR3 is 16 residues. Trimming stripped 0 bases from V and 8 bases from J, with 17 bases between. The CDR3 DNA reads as TGTGCCAGCAGCGTAGGGGGGGGAGAGAGTCGGGAAAAACTGTTTTTT. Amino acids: CASSVGGGESREKLFF.

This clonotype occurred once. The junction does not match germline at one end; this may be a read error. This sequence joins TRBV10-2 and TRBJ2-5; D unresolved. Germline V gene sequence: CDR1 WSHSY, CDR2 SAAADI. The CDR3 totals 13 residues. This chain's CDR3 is CASRESSGKTQYF. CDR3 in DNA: TGCGCCAGCAGGGAGTCGTCCGGAAAGACCCAGTACTTC.

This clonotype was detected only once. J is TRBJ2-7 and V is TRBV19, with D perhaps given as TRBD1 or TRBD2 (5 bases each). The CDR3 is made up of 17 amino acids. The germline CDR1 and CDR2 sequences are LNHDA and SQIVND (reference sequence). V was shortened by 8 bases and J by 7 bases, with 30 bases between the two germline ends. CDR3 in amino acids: CASEGPTESRAGQEQYF. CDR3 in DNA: TGTGCCAGTGAGGGCCCGACTGAATCCCGGGCAGGGCAGGAGCAGTACTTC.

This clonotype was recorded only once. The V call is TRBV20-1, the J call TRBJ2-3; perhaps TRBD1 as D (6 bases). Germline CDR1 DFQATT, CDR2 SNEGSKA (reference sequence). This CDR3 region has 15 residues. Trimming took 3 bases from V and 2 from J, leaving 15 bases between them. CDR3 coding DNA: TGCAGTGCTAGCCGGGACACCCTTATCACAGATACGCAGTATTTT. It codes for CSASRDTLITDTQYF.

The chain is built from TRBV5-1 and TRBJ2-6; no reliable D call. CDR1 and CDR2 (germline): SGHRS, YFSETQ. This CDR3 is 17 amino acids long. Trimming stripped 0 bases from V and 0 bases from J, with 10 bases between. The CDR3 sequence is CASSLVAQRSGANVLTF. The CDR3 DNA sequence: TGCGCCAGCAGCTTGGTAGCCCAGCGCTCTGGGGCCAACGTCCTGACTTTC.

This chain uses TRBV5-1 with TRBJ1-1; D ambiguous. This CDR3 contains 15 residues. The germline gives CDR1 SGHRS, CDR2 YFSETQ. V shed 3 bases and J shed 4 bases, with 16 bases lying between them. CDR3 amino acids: CASSSSLHSGTEAFF. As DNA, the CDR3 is TGCGCCAGCAGCTCTTCATTGCATTCGGGCACTGAAGCTTTCTTT.